Listed here are 7 T cell receptor beta chains from one sample, sequenced in a study of T cell responses to AZD1222 COVID-19 vaccine. The repertoire was sequenced with immunoSEQ multiplex PCR; TCRdb's copy has only in-frame clones and lacks some. The sample yields approximately 94,000 clones, about 88% seen once. The sequencing used peripheral blood, collected on day 0 of AZD1222 vaccination. The receptor source for this set is an adult in good health.

This clone was seen a few times. The rearrangement uses TRBV7-9 and TRBJ2-5, with D unclear. Trimming took 10 bases from V and 5 from J, leaving 17 bases between them. This CDR3 is built from 13 residues. Germline V gives CDR1 SEHNR, CDR2 FQNEAQ (reference sequence). The chain's CDR3 is CAIYSDLRETQYF. Written as DNA, the CDR3 is TGTGCCATCTATTCAGACCTCCGGGAGACCCAGTACTTC. Looking up the rest from reference TRBV7-9 and TRBJ2-5 gives the full variable domain: DTGVSQNPRHKITKRGQNVTFRCDPISEHNRLYWYRQTLGQGPEFLTYFQNEAQLEKSRLLSDRFSAERPKGSFSTLEIQRTEQGDSAMYLCAIYSDLRETQYFGPGTRLLVL.

This chain connects TRBV6-5 to TRBJ1-1; D remains ambiguous. V was trimmed by 6 bases and J by 11 bases, leaving 16 bases between them. The CDR3 runs 12 residues. Germline CDR1 and CDR2: MNHEY and SVGAGI. CDR3 loop: CASSSSPSVAFF. CDR3 in DNA: TGTGCCAGCAGCTCTAGCCCCAGTGTGGCTTTCTTT.

The rearrangement joins TRBV7-2 to TRBJ2-7, with TRBD2 as a possible D gene (5 bases). The germline V gene has CDR1 SGHTA and CDR2 FQGNSA. The CDR3 extends over 14 amino acids. Trimming stripped 3 bases from V and 4 bases from J, with 13 bases between. In DNA, the CDR3 is TGTGCCAGCAGCTTCGGCTCATCGGGGTACGAGCAGTACTTC. This codes for CASSFGSSGYEQYF.

In its sample, this clone was seen a few times. This sequence joins TRBV7-2 and TRBJ1-1; perhaps TRBD1 as D (5 bases). Germline V gene sequence: CDR1 SGHTA, CDR2 FQGNSA. There are 16 residues in the CDR3. Trimming removed 5 bases at V and 6 bases at J, with 22 bases between. CDR3 sequence: CASSPYPGAGWSEAFF. CDR3 nucleotides: TGTGCCAGCAGCCCATACCCCGGGGCGGGTTGGTCTGAAGCTTTCTTT.

V is TRBV6-5 and J is TRBJ1-3; D unresolved. The CDR3 spans 16 residues. The V and J ends lost 2 bases and 0 bases respectively, with 11 bases between them. Germline V CDR1 and CDR2: MNHEY, SVGAGI. The CDR3 reads CASSYTTLSSGNTIYF. The CDR3 DNA reads as TGTGCCAGCAGTTACACAACCCTGAGCTCTGGAAACACCATATATTTT.

In DNA form, the CDR3 reads TGTGCCAGCAGCTTAGGGGGGCTAGCGGGAGCCTTCTCCTACAATGAGCAGTTCTTC. This gives the protein CASSLGGLAGAFSYNEQFF. The genes are TRBV7-9 and TRBJ2-1; 10 nucleotides match TRBD2. Germline CDR1 is SEHNR and CDR2 is FQNEAQ (reference sequence). The V segment lost 1 base and the J segment 0 bases; nucleotides outside the gene matches: 9. This CDR3 spans 19 amino acids.

V is TRBV11-2 and J is TRBJ1-6; D is perhaps TRBD1 (6 bases). The CDR3 consists of 14 residues. The V gene lost 1 base and the J gene lost 10 bases, with 11 bases spanning the gap. CDR1 and CDR2 (germline): SGHAT, FQNNGV. The CDR3 DNA reads TGTGCCAGCAGCTTAGTAGACAGGTCGTCACCCCTCCACTTT. Amino acid sequence: CASSLVDRSSPLHF.